These T cell receptor beta chains were read from a single sample in a study of CD8 T cells in ankylosing spondylitis. TCRdb called the 5' RACE reads again in MiXCR, with one record for every CDR3 protein. Of 350,000 or so distinct CDR3 sequences in the sample, roughly 15% were seen once. The source material was blood, either unsorted or a sorted T cell fraction (not recorded which). These receptors were collected from a male donor with ankylosing spondylitis or in good health (not recorded which). Each CDR3 is given with its conserved first and last residue. D genes are given only for firm matches. For some rows the clone size is stated as once, few or many, or as a class when expanded; others skip it.

v_call	clone_size	j_call	d_call	cdr3_aa	cdr3_nt
TRBV20-1	.	TRBJ2-5	.	CSALQYRDETQYF	TGCAGTGCTTTGCAGTACAGGGACGAGACCCAGTACTTC
TRBV7-7	few	TRBJ2-7	.	CASSFRTAGEQYF	TGTGCCAGCAGCTTTCGGACCGCGGGAGAGCAGTACTTC
TRBV10-3	.	TRBJ2-2	.	CATPGQHTGELFF	TGTGCCACGCCGGGACAACACACCGGGGAGCTGTTTTTT
TRBV20-1	few	TRBJ2-7	TRBD1	CSAARGTGSYEQYF	TGCAGTGCCGCCCGCGGGACAGGTTCCTACGAGCAGTACTTC
TRBV6-5	.	TRBJ2-3	TRBD2	CASSYSLAGGADTQYF	TGTGCCAGCAGTTACTCCCTAGCGGGGGGGGCGGATACGCAGTATTTT
TRBV6-1	few	TRBJ2-3	TRBD2	CASSAFGGGRTDTQYF	TGTGCCAGCAGTGCCTTCGGGGGGGGAAGGACAGATACGCAGTATTTT
TRBV6-1	.	TRBJ2-5	TRBD2	CASRALAGQETQYF	TGTGCCAGCAGAGCCCTAGCGGGACAAGAGACCCAGTACTTC
TRBV11-2	.	TRBJ1-2	TRBD1	CASSLDSAGGVGYTF	TGTGCCAGCAGCTTAGACAGCGCAGGGGGCGTAGGCTACACCTTC
TRBV4-1	few	TRBJ2-3	TRBD2	CASSQTNAGGSTDTQYF	TGCGCCAGCAGCCAAACCAACGCGGGGGGATCCACAGATACGCAGTATTTT
TRBV7-2	.	TRBJ1-1	.	CASSRYDTEAFF	TGTGCCAGCAGCCGGTACGACACTGAAGCTTTCTTT
TRBV5-1	few	TRBJ2-3	.	CASSLGQSLATDTQYF	TGCGCCAGCAGCTTAGGACAGTCTTTAGCCACAGATACGCAGTATTTT
TRBV2	.	TRBJ1-4	.	CASSGSPKGEKLFF	TGTGCCAGCAGCGGGAGCCCAAAGGGGGAAAAACTGTTTTTT